A selection of T cell receptor beta chains follows, all from one sample in a study of blood T cell repertoires in COVID-19. Some clones are missing from TCRdb's copy, which holds only in-frame ones; the method was immunoSEQ multiplex PCR. The sample consists of around 140,000 clones, roughly 75% of them appearing once. What was sequenced was PBMCs or T cells enriched from blood (not recorded which). These receptors originate from a woman in her 50s who had recovered from COVID-19. Both conserved end residues are part of each CDR3. Each record gives: CDR3 DNA, CDR3 protein, D gene, clone size, J gene, V gene. D genes are given only for firm matches. The size entry is marked missing in some rows and otherwise reads once, few, many or a size class.

TGTGCCAGCACCCCTGGGGGACAGGGGGATAAGCCCCAGCATTTT CASTPGGQGDKPQHF TRBD1 NA TRBJ1-5 TRBV28
TGTGCCAGCAGCCCTCTCGGAGATGGCTACACCTTC CASSPLGDGYTF NA few TRBJ1-2 TRBV11-2
TGCGCCAGCAGCTTGGTCAGGGCTAGCACAGATACGCAGTATTTT CASSLVRASTDTQYF NA few TRBJ2-3 TRBV5-1
TGCGCCAGCAGTGAGTCGTCGAAAACAGGCGCAGTTGAAAAACTGTTTTTT CASSESSKTGAVEKLFF NA NA TRBJ1-4 TRBV10-2
TGTGCCACCAGTGATTTTCAGGGGATACAAGAGACCCAGTACTTC CATSDFQGIQETQYF NA NA TRBJ2-5 TRBV24-1
TGTGCCAGCAGCTTAGCGGGCAGGGGTGGCACCGGGGAGCTGTTTTTT CASSLAGRGGTGELFF NA NA TRBJ2-2 TRBV7-3
TGTGCCAGCAGTTTGAGTTCAGGGGGCAGATTGAACTATGGCTACACCTTC CASSLSSGGRLNYGYTF TRBD1 once TRBJ1-2 TRBV27
TGTGCCAGCAGTTACACAGAATATCAGCCCCAGCATTTT CASSYTEYQPQHF NA few TRBJ1-5 TRBV6-2/TRBV6-3
TGTGCCAGCAGGGTTCTAGCGGGGGGGCAGCAGTACTTC CASRVLAGGQQYF TRBD2 NA TRBJ2-7 TRBV2
TGTGCCAGCAGCTTGGACGGGGGGGACTATAATTCACCCCTCCACTTT CASSLDGGDYNSPLHF NA few TRBJ1-6 TRBV5-4
TGTGCCATCAGGCGAGATACAGGATCGAATGAAAAACTGTTTTTT CAIRRDTGSNEKLFF NA NA TRBJ1-4 TRBV10-3
TGTGCCAGCAGCTTAGGAGGGGGCGGCACCGGGGAGCTGTTTTTT CASSLGGGGTGELFF TRBD1 NA TRBJ2-2 TRBV11-3
TGTGCCACCAGTGATTTGCATCAGGGGCAGGGGCAAGAGACCCAGTACTTC CATSDLHQGQGQETQYF NA NA TRBJ2-5 TRBV24-1
TGTGCCAGCTCACCGGACAGGAACGCTGAAGCTTTCTTT CASSPDRNAEAFF TRBD1 few TRBJ1-1 TRBV18
TGTGCCAGCAGGGTGGGAGGGGCTGGAAACACCATATATTTT CASRVGGAGNTIYF NA NA TRBJ1-3 TRBV3-1/TRBV3-2
TGCAGCGGGACTAGCGGGGGGACAGATACGCAGTATTTT CSGTSGGTDTQYF TRBD2 NA TRBJ2-3 TRBV29-1
TGCAGCGTTGCAGACAGGGACACTGAAGCTTTCTTT CSVADRDTEAFF TRBD1 NA TRBJ1-1 TRBV29-1
TGTGCCAGCAGCCCTTTGGACAGGCGACCTAACTATGGCTACACCTTC CASSPLDRRPNYGYTF TRBD1 NA TRBJ1-2 TRBV11-2
TGTGCCAGCTCACCACCCCTAGCGGGGGGCCGGGAGCTGTTTTTT CASSPPLAGGRELFF TRBD2 once TRBJ2-2 TRBV18
TGTGCCAGCTCACCACGTCGGGGGGTCCAAGAGACCCAGTACTTC CASSPRRGVQETQYF TRBD2 NA TRBJ2-5 TRBV18
TGTGCCACCAGTGATCCCGGACAGGGGCGCGGCTACACCTTC CATSDPGQGRGYTF TRBD1 once TRBJ1-2 TRBV24-1
TGCAGCGCCCGATCGCTCCGGGCCATTGGGGGGACCGGGGAGCTGTTTTTT CSARSLRAIGGTGELFF NA NA TRBJ2-2 TRBV29-1
TGTGCCAGCAGGTATGGGACTGCGAAGGATGGCTACACCTTC CASRYGTAKDGYTF NA few TRBJ1-2 TRBV7-9
TGTGCCAGCAGCCCAAGGGGGGGAAGCTCCTACAATGAGCAGTTCTTC CASSPRGGSSYNEQFF NA NA TRBJ2-1 TRBV7-2
TGTGCCAGCAGCCAAGGTTTAGGACAGCCAAATTCACCCCTCCACTTT CASSQGLGQPNSPLHF NA many TRBJ1-6 TRBV3-1/TRBV3-2
TGTGCCAGCATGGGGAGGAAAGCTGAAGCTTTCTTT CASMGRKAEAFF NA NA TRBJ1-1 TRBV6-5
TGCGCCAGCAGTGATGGGGGCGCCTATGGCTACACCTTC CASSDGGAYGYTF NA NA TRBJ1-2 TRBV10-2
TGTGCCAGCAGCCTCCGCAGCGGGGAAAGCTCCTACGAGCAGTACTTC CASSLRSGESSYEQYF TRBD2 few TRBJ2-7 TRBV4-2
TGTGCCAGCAGTTACGTTGCGGGGGCCCTGATCCAGTACTTC CASSYVAGALIQYF NA NA TRBJ2-5 TRBV6-2/TRBV6-3
TGTGCCAGCAGCGCCTCGACAGTCGGTAATTCACCCCTCCACTTT CASSASTVGNSPLHF NA many TRBJ1-6 TRBV7-9
TGTGCCAGCTCATCGGACAGGCCCCACGTAACTGAAGCTTTCTTT CASSSDRPHVTEAFF TRBD1 NA TRBJ1-1 TRBV18
TGTGCCAGCAGCTTAGGGGCCGGGACACCTACCGGGGAGCTGTTTTTT CASSLGAGTPTGELFF NA NA TRBJ2-2 TRBV7-7
TGCAGCGCCGACAGGGGAAAGACCCAGTACTTC CSADRGKTQYF TRBD1 NA TRBJ2-5 TRBV29-1
TGTGCCAGCAGGGGGACAGGGAGCTATAATTCACCCCTCCACTTT CASRGTGSYNSPLHF TRBD1 NA TRBJ1-6 TRBV2
TGTGCCAGCAGTTTAATCCCCCTCAGGAGGTTCCCTGAAGCTTTCTTT CASSLIPLRRFPEAFF NA few TRBJ1-1 TRBV27
TGTGCCAGCAGTCCGGGTGGTAATGAAGCTTTCTTT CASSPGGNEAFF NA once TRBJ1-1 TRBV6-6
TGCGCCAGCAGCCAAGAACCCACTAGCGGGGGGGTTTACTCCTACAATGAGCAGTTCTTC CASSQEPTSGGVYSYNEQFF TRBD2 NA TRBJ2-1 TRBV4-1
TGTGCCAGCAGCTTAGCCGGGACAGCTGGAAACACCATATATTTT CASSLAGTAGNTIYF TRBD1 NA TRBJ1-3 TRBV7-2
TGTGCCAGTATTCATTTAGGACAGGGGAACTATGGCTACACCTTC CASIHLGQGNYGYTF TRBD1 NA TRBJ1-2 TRBV19
TGTGCCAGCAGTTTCCAGGGGGGAGATACGCAGTATTTT CASSFQGGDTQYF NA NA TRBJ2-3 TRBV28
TGTGCCAGCAGCTTAGGGGCCGGGACTAGCGGCACAGATACGCAGTATTTT CASSLGAGTSGTDTQYF TRBD2 NA TRBJ2-3 TRBV7-9
TGTGCCAGCAGCTCGAGCGACAGGACCCTTATCTTC CASSSSDRTLIF NA NA TRBJ2-7 TRBV28
TGTGCCAGCATAGGCCAGGGGGCCCGTAACTATGGCTACACCTTC CASIGQGARNYGYTF TRBD1 NA TRBJ1-2 TRBV5-4
TGTGCCAGCTCACTCCGACAGGTCAATCAGCCCCAGCATTTT CASSLRQVNQPQHF NA NA TRBJ1-5 TRBV18
TGTGCCAGCAGTTCTTTATCTCAGGGAACCTACGAGCAGTACTTC CASSSLSQGTYEQYF NA NA TRBJ2-7 TRBV5-4
TGTGCCAGCAGATCGACAGGAGCTAACTATGGCTACACCTTC CASRSTGANYGYTF NA NA TRBJ1-2 TRBV28
TGTGCCAGCAGCTTGTACGGGGGGGATAATGAAAAACTGTTTTTT CASSLYGGDNEKLFF NA few TRBJ1-4 TRBV5-5